One and the same sample provided the 17 T cell receptor beta chains below, sequenced in a study of cytomegalovirus exposure and HLA in healthy donors. Amplification used 60 Vbeta primers and 13 Jbeta primers. Clones were read by immunoSEQ multiplex PCR, and TCRdb kept only the in-frame ones, dropping some. Of approximately 100,000 clones in the sample, 75% to 85% were seen once. The sequenced material came from PBMCs. These receptors all come from a middle-aged woman in good health and CMV-seronegative.

The table lists this clone with a few counts. This chain's CDR3 is CASKNRRDGTEAFF. The CDR3 nucleotides read TGTGCCAGCAAAAATAGACGGGATGGAACTGAAGCTTTCTTT. V and J are TRBV7-9 and TRBJ1-1; D gene ambiguous. Trimming removed 7 bases from V and 5 bases from J, with 17 bases in between. CDR3 length: 14 amino acids. Germline V gives CDR1 SEHNR, CDR2 FQNEAQ (reference sequence). Looking up the rest from reference TRBV7-9 and TRBJ1-1 gives the full variable domain: DTGVSQNPRHKITKRGQNVTFRCDPISEHNRLYWYRQTLGQGPEFLTYFQNEAQLEKSRLLSDRFSAERPKGSFSTLEIQRTEQGDSAMYLCASKNRRDGTEAFFGQGTRLTVV.

This rearrangement joins TRBV5-4 to TRBJ2-5; weak D call: TRBD1 (5 bases). The germline gives CDR1 SGHNT, CDR2 YYREEE (reference sequence). The CDR3 covers 14 residues. With 0 bases removed from V and 2 bases from J, the gap between germline ends came to 8 bases. In nucleotides, the CDR3 is TGTGCCAGCAGCTTGGACAGGAGACAAGAGACCCAGTACTTC. It specifies CASSLDRRQETQYF. Together with reference TRBV5-4 and TRBJ2-5, the CDR3 gives the full variable domain: ETGVTQSPTHLIKTRGQQVTLRCSSQSGHNTVSWYQQALGQGPQFIFQYYREEENGRGNFPPRFSGLQFPNYSSELNVNALELDDSALYLCASSLDRRQETQYFGPGTRLLVL.

This chain connects TRBV5-1 to TRBJ2-3; 8 nucleotides align to TRBD2. The CDR3 spans 14 residues. CDR1 is SGHRS, CDR2 YFSETQ, per germline. Trimming took 2 bases from V and 5 from J; bases not matched to a gene: 4. The CDR3 region is CASSLTAGEDTQYF. The DNA of the CDR3 is TGCGCCAGCAGCTTAACAGCGGGGGAAGATACGCAGTATTTT.

The chain couples TRBV9 to TRBJ1-1, with D possibly TRBD1 on 5 matching bases. V lost 7 bases and J 4 bases, leaving 14 bases between the germline ends. The V gene's germline CDR1 is SGDLS and CDR2 YYNGEE. The CDR3 has 13 amino acids. CDR3 loop: CASAGGIGTEAFF. In DNA, the CDR3 is TGTGCCAGCGCCGGGGGGATCGGCACTGAAGCTTTCTTT.

The CDR3 DNA reads as TGCGCCAGCAGTGAGACCTTAGCGGGGCGAACCCAAGAGACCCAGTACTTC. Its translation: CASSETLAGRTQETQYF. The rearrangement links TRBV10-1 to TRBJ2-5; 8 positions match TRBD2. The CDR3 spans 17 residues. Losses at the gene ends were 2 bases for V and 1 base for J; bases not matched to a gene: 9. Germline V gene lookup returns CDR1 WNHNN and CDR2 SYGVQD (reference sequence).

The rearrangement uses TRBV18 and TRBJ1-3; D is uncertain. Germline-derived CDR1 and CDR2 are KGHSH and LQKENI. The CDR3 has 14 amino acids. Trimming took 9 bases from V and 1 from J, leaving 13 bases between them. The CDR3 nucleotides are TGTGCCAGTTCGACCCGGGGATCTGGAAACACCATATATTTT. This codes for CASSTRGSGNTIYF.

This clone has only one observation. The V and J genes are TRBV27 and TRBJ1-2; no clear D. With 1 base removed from V and 2 bases from J, the gap between germline ends came to 8 bases. The CDR3 runs to 14 residues. Germline V CDR1 and CDR2: MNHEY, SMNVEV (reference sequence). The CDR3 DNA sequence: TGTGCCAGCAGTTTATTTCCAGAAAACTATGGCTACACCTTC. Protein product: CASSLFPENYGYTF.

This clone was seen only a few times. This chain joins TRBV4-2 and TRBJ2-7, with D possibly TRBD2 on 6 matching bases. The germline V gene encodes CDR1 LGHNA and CDR2 YNFKEQ. The CDR3 has 14 amino acids. V was shortened by 4 bases and J by 4 bases, with 14 bases between the two germline ends. The CDR3 DNA reads as TGTGCCAGCAGCCTAGGGGCGGGGTCTTACGAGCAGTACTTC. Translation: CASSLGAGSYEQYF.

This chain joins TRBV4-1 and TRBJ1-1; perhaps TRBD1 as D (5 bases). V gave up 0 bases and J gave up 7 bases, with 12 bases separating them. This CDR3 has 14 residues. Germline CDR1 and CDR2: MGHRA and YSYEKL. CDR3 amino acids: CASSQEGLGGEAFF. CDR3 nucleotides: TGCGCCAGCAGCCAAGAGGGACTCGGGGGTGAAGCTTTCTTT.

V is TRBV10-2 and J is TRBJ2-7, with 7 bases fitting TRBD2. The CDR3 length is 11 residues. Trimming cost V 6 bases and J 6 bases; bases outside gene matches: 2. CDR1 is WSHSY and CDR2 is SAAADI in the germline V gene. CDR3 in DNA: TGCGCCAGCAGGTGGGGGGGCGAGCAGTACTTC. Residues: CASRWGGEQYF.

This chain connects TRBV6-5 to TRBJ2-2; D might be TRBD1 (5 bases). The germline CDR1 and CDR2 sequences are MNHEY and SVGAGI. The CDR3 totals 15 residues. The V gene lost 5 bases and the J gene lost 6 bases, with 16 bases spanning the gap. CDR3 DNA sequence: TGTGCCAGCAGTCAGTGGACATCGGACGCCGGGGAGCTGTTTTTT. This codes for CASSQWTSDAGELFF.

This rearrangement joins TRBV2 to TRBJ1-1; TRBD1 agrees at 9 bases. CDR1 and CDR2 from the germline V gene are SNHLY and FYNNEI. The junction had 5 bases not matched to a gene; V was cut back by 6 bases and J by 6 bases. There are 13 residues in the CDR3. DNA for the CDR3: TGTGCCAGCAGGACCGGACAGGGGCCTGAAGCTTTCTTT. Its translation is CASRTGQGPEAFF. Filled out from reference TRBV2 and TRBJ1-1, the complete variable domain reads EPEVTQTPSHQVTQMGQEVILRCVPISNHLYFYWYRQILGQKVEFLVSFYNNEISEKSEIFDDQFSVERPDGSNFTLKIRSTKLEDSAMYFCASRTGQGPEAFFGQGTRLTVV.

This chain connects TRBV28 to TRBJ1-1; D may be TRBD1 (6 bases). V shed 5 bases and J shed 0 bases, with 13 bases lying between them. This CDR3 is 15 amino acids long. The germline gives CDR1 MDHEN, CDR2 SYDVKM. The CDR3 spells CASSPLGGVNTEAFF. The DNA of the CDR3 is TGTGCCAGCAGTCCGTTAGGGGGAGTGAACACTGAAGCTTTCTTT.

The chain has TRBV9 and TRBJ1-1, with a weak D call TRBD1 (5 bases). CDR3 length: 15 residues. V was clipped by 0 bases and J by 1 base, with 10 bases between them. Per the germline V gene, CDR1 is SGDLS and CDR2 is YYNGEE. CDR3 region: CASSVAGGSNTEAFF. The DNA for the CDR3 is TGTGCCAGCAGCGTAGCCGGGGGGTCGAACACTGAAGCTTTCTTT.

This sequence joins TRBV5-1 and TRBJ1-3, with D maybe TRBD1 (6 bases). This CDR3 is 15 amino acids long. Deletions cut 4 bases from V and 2 bases from J, with 13 bases between. Germline CDR1 reads SGHRS; CDR2 reads YFSETQ. CDR3 nucleotide sequence: TGCGCCAGCAGCGTAACAGGGTCCCCTGGAAACACCATATATTTT. Its protein is CASSVTGSPGNTIYF.

The V gene is TRBV11-2, the J gene TRBJ2-7; unclear D gene. The germline CDR1 and CDR2 sequences are SGHAT and FQNNGV. Trimming removed 3 bases at V and 1 base at J, with 7 bases between. The CDR3 has 13 residues. CDR3 in amino acids: CASSFEASYEQYF. CDR3 sequence (DNA): TGTGCCAGCAGCTTTGAAGCGTCCTACGAGCAGTACTTC.

This clone was seen only a few times. The chain combines TRBV19 with TRBJ2-2, with TRBD1 matching over 8 bases. This CDR3 has 16 amino acids. Germline V gene data show CDR1 as LNHDA and CDR2 as SQIVND (reference sequence). Losses at the gene ends were 7 bases for V and 2 bases for J; bases not matched to a gene: 9. The CDR3 is CASTPRGQTNTGELFF. In DNA form, the CDR3 reads TGTGCCAGTACCCCCAGGGGGCAGACTAACACCGGGGAGCTGTTTTTT.